These 2 T cell receptor beta chains share one sample of origin, sequenced in a study of chemoradiotherapy in HPV16-positive cancers. Some clones are missing from TCRdb's copy, which holds only in-frame ones; the method was immunoSEQ multiplex PCR. This sample has 10,000 to 15,000 clones, with 90% found just once. This specimen was collected from a patient who underwent chemoradiotherapy. The source of these receptors is a human donor with HPV-associated anogenital cancer.

The chain uses TRBV28 and TRBJ2-4, with 8 bases identical to TRBD1. Looked up from germline, CDR1 is MDHEN and CDR2 is SYDVKM. The CDR3 sequence is 15 residues long. The junction had 9 bases not matched to a gene; V was cut back by 6 bases and J by 5 bases. The DNA of the CDR3 is TGTGCCAGCAGCCTCCAAGGGACAGGCCAAAACATTCAGTACTTC. This sequence encodes CASSLQGTGQNIQYF.

The chain combines TRBV7-3 with TRBJ2-7; no definite D call. The CDR3 sequence is 13 residues long. Germline lookup yields CDR1 SGHTA and CDR2 FQGTGA. Trimming cost V 5 bases and J 4 bases, with 12 bases left between them. CDR3 sequence: CASSQSDGYEQYF. The CDR3 bases are TGTGCCAGCAGCCAATCCGATGGATACGAGCAGTACTTC.